The rows below give T cell receptor beta chains drawn from one sample of a study of cytomegalovirus exposure and HLA in healthy donors. The data were produced by immunoSEQ multiplex PCR, yet TCRdb's version contains in-frame clones alone and is incomplete. The top ten clones hold roughly an eighth of a sample with 200,000 to 250,000 clones, roughly 88% of them seen once. The material sequenced was PBMCs. The source of these receptors is a woman aged 25 to 39 in good health and CMV-seropositive. CDR3s leave out the opening cysteine and the closing phenylalanine or tryptophan. Fields, in order: V gene, J gene, CDR3 protein.

TRBV5-1	TRBJ1-2	ASSLGPEGYT
TRBV29-1	TRBJ2-2	SVGDRGRNTGELF
TRBV30	TRBJ1-1	AWSVRSEAF
TRBV11-2	TRBJ1-2	ASFNNRVQDGYT
TRBV4-3	TRBJ1-5	ASSQDGGVRQPQH
TRBV13	TRBJ1-1	ASSLHRGSNTEAF
TRBV7-2	TRBJ2-1	ASSLTSQQF
TRBV10-1	TRBJ2-7	ASASSGRSSGQY
TRBV25-1	TRBJ1-3	ASSASGSGNTIY
TRBV27	TRBJ1-2	ASSLTGDGYT
TRBV7-9	TRBJ2-3	ASRTSGREDTQY
TRBV6-1	TRBJ2-5	ASSGLAGSQETQY
TRBV29-1	TRBJ1-1	SVDRGSTNTEAF
TRBV10-3	TRBJ1-1	AISESGRMGAEAF
TRBV29-1	TRBJ1-3	SVDSPQGNTIY
TRBV7-9	TRBJ2-3	ASSLARAATDTQY
TRBV4-1	TRBJ2-3	ASSLRDRNTDTQY
TRBV6-1	TRBJ2-3	ASSEGAGQGVGDTQY
TRBV27	TRBJ2-3	ASSYGTSDTDTQY
TRBV6-1	TRBJ1-3	ASSEAGGEAGNTIY
TRBV2	TRBJ1-1	ASSAGFEAF
TRBV14	TRBJ1-2	ASSLDATYGYT
TRBV9	TRBJ2-1	ASSVDTNRNEQF
TRBV13	TRBJ2-7	ASSLVHEQY
TRBV9	TRBJ2-7	ASSVGDTYEQY
TRBV6-5	TRBJ2-1	ASSYQGLEGNEQF
TRBV9	TRBJ2-2	ASSGGQGSGELF
TRBV2	TRBJ1-1	ASSDIRGSTEAF
TRBV6-6	TRBJ1-5	ASSTGQPGSPQH
TRBV5-1	TRBJ2-2	ASSFRTGANTGELF
TRBV5-6	TRBJ1-1	ASSLGRGNTEAF